The clone carrying this T cell receptor (beta chain) has at least ten counts. Its antigen remains unidentified. It was with a sample-barcoded 5' primer and a J-beta primer mix that a second PCR of about 6 to 11 cycles was run. Via MiXCR, TCRdb re-called the 5' RACE reads, giving one row per CDR3 protein. The data hold around 850,000 distinct CDR3 sequences, with approximately 35% observed a single time. Healthy Russian Caucasian donors spanned ages about 6 to 95 years. With each sample, at least 5 micrograms of total RNA were extracted. These data come from a study of blood T cells in healthy people across ages. General study findings and limits: Donors of long life had a larger count of naive CD4+ cells and greater diversity than aged donors.

The CDR3 has 13 residues. Germline lookup yields CDR1 DFQATT and CDR2 SNEGSKA (reference sequence). V was pared by 6 bases and J by 1 base, with 11 bases between. The sequence was collected from a young man in good health. The sequencing input was blood. The chain couples TRBV20-1 to TRBJ2-3; perhaps TRBD2 as D (7 bases). The CDR3 nucleotides read TGCAGTGCGGGGGGGCCGGGCACAGATACGCAGTATTTT. Translating gives CSAGGPGTDTQYF.